The T cell receptor (beta chain) under discussion was sequenced for a study of early T cells in non-severe SARS-CoV-2 infection. General study points: There was a bias toward anti-spike CD8 responses in VDJdb matching, which missed private and CD4 specificities.

This clonotype showed up many times. The antigen remains unidentified. Germline CDR1 reads DFQATT; CDR2 reads SNEGSKA (reference sequence). Trimming pared 0 bases from V and 6 bases from J, leaving 14 bases between. The CDR3 loop spans 14 amino acids. Molecules of cDNA were individually given unique molecular identifiers that were attached to them. TCRdb used MiXCR to reprocess the 5' RACE reads, holding one entry per CDR3 protein. This sample has 61,000 or so distinct CDR3 sequences, with approximately 12% found just once. The clonotype was recovered from an adult who was a healthcare worker with PCR-confirmed SARS-CoV-2 infection or an uninfected control (not recorded which). The donor label of this sample is uncertain. Sequences were derived from whole blood, sampled at baseline. V and J are TRBV20-1 and TRBJ1-1; no firm D call. The CDR3 DNA follows: TGCAGTGCTAGAGATATAAGGTCCCCGGCTGAAGCTTTCTTT. Translating gives CSARDIRSPAEAFF.